This TCR beta chain was identified during a study of regulatory T cells in long-lasting Graves disease. About this clonotype itself: Its specificity is unknown.

V was pared by 5 bases and J by 4 bases, with 9 bases of the junction left unmatched. This CDR3 region has 15 residues. Germline CDR1 SGHTA, CDR2 FQGNSA. Time point denoted: newly diagnosed GD, antithyroid drugs for less than 3 months. From PBMCs, RNA was extracted and then used to make the TCR library. Arm-PCR of CDR3 regions and iRepertoire HTBI primers were used to build TCR beta libraries. Study processing details: Samples jointly harbored roughly 60 TRBV and 15 or so TRBJ segments. TCRdb passed the multiplex PCR reads through MiXCR, listing each CDR3 protein once. The V and J calls follow TCRdb's processing rather than the paper's. The data show some 500,000 distinct CDR3 sequences, roughly 14% seen once. Study conclusions and caveats: Gene preferences differed: TRBV28, TRBJ1-2, TRBJ2-5 in persistent cases.

This sample was also put to use in a study of T cells in Graves' hyperthyroidism and ophthalmopathy. That paper adds: In the first-round RT-PCR of the TCR CDR3, the HTBI primer set was used. Model predictions of ophthalmopathy came a median approximately 6.5 months before onset.

Material: peripheral blood mononuclear cells (PBMCs), obtained at new diagnosis, from a patient treated with antithyroid drugs. The TCR originated in a man younger than 40 with Graves disease. The chain has TRBV7-2 and TRBJ1-2, with TRBD1 matching 8 bases. CDR3 region: CASSPQDRGGYGYTF. The DNA for the CDR3 is TGTGCCAGCAGCCCACAAGACAGGGGAGGCTATGGCTACACCTTC.